The 18 T cell receptor beta chains given below trace back to one sample, sequenced in a study of T-cell memory formation after mild COVID-19. TCRdb ran MiXCR on the 5' RACE reads and lists one entry per CDR3 protein. The top ten hold 10% to 15% of the sample, which has about half a million distinct CDR3 sequences, roughly 20% seen once. Sequencing used PBMCs or a T cell subset sorted from them (not recorded which). The receptors come from an adult woman who had mild COVID-19 (a few samples of this study predate the infection). Cell type and time point are not known.

This chain uses TRBV6-5 with TRBJ2-5, with 12 nucleotides matching TRBD2. After removal of 6 bases from V and 2 bases from J, the junction contained 1 base not matched to a gene. The germline V gene has CDR1 MNHEY and CDR2 SVGAGI. The CDR3 runs 14 residues. In DNA, the CDR3 is TGTGCCAGCAGAGGACTAGCGGGACAAGAGACCCAGTACTTC. Its translation: CASRGLAGQETQYF.

The chain is built from TRBV20-1 and TRBJ1-5; a possible D gene is TRBD1 (5 bases). The CDR3 spans 13 residues. Germline CDR1 is DFQATT and CDR2 is SNEGSKA (reference sequence). V lost 3 bases and J 5 bases, leaving 11 bases between the germline ends. The CDR3 protein is CSASRGADQPQHF. The CDR3 DNA is TGCAGTGCTAGTAGGGGCGCGGATCAGCCCCAGCATTTT.

This clonotype was detected many times. The chain joins TRBV12-3 or TRBV12-4 to TRBJ1-1; D gene uncertain. CDR3 length: 13 amino acids. Trimming pared 2 bases from V and 4 bases from J, leaving 8 bases between. The CDR3 is CASSLLAGTEAFF. The CDR3, as DNA: TGTGCCAGCAGTTTACTCGCTGGCACTGAAGCTTTCTTT.

The rearrangement uses TRBV4-3 and TRBJ2-1; tentatively, D is TRBD1 or TRBD2 (5 bases each). Germline V CDR1 and CDR2: LGHNA, YSLEER. The CDR3 extends over 15 amino acids. Trimming cost V 0 bases and J 4 bases, with 10 bases left between them. CDR3: CASSQEGVLYNEQFF. The DNA for the CDR3 is TGCGCCAGCAGCCAAGAGGGGGTCCTATACAATGAGCAGTTCTTC.

This chain joins TRBV20-1 and TRBJ1-2, with 10 positions matching TRBD1. V gave up 1 base and J gave up 1 base; unmatched junction bases: 9. The germline V gene encodes CDR1 DFQATT and CDR2 SNEGSKA (reference sequence). The CDR3 runs to 17 residues. In nucleotides, the CDR3 is TGCAGTGCTAGAGCTACCGGGACAGGGGCTTTTAACTATGGCTACACCTTC. It encodes CSARATGTGAFNYGYTF.

This clonotype was seen ten or more times. The rearrangement joins TRBV7-9 to TRBJ2-3, with D unresolved. Trimming removed 3 bases from V and 5 bases from J, with 12 bases in between. The germline gives CDR1 SEHNR, CDR2 FQNEAQ (reference sequence). There are 14 residues in the CDR3. CDR3 in amino acids: CASSFSGIGDTQYF. The CDR3 DNA sequence: TGTGCCAGCAGCTTCTCCGGAATCGGAGATACGCAGTATTTT.

The chain links TRBV3-1 to TRBJ2-1, with 8 nucleotides matching TRBD1. The CDR3 is made up of 15 amino acids. V lost 4 bases, J lost 11 bases, and 13 bases stayed unmatched. The germline gives CDR1 LGHDT, CDR2 YNNKEL (reference sequence). The CDR3 nucleotides are TGTGCCAGCAGCCCCCAGGGGGCAGAGCGTGGGAAGCAGTTCTTC. It is translated as CASSPQGAERGKQFF.

This clonotype has just a few counts. The chain has TRBV4-1 and TRBJ2-6, with D unresolved. Germline V gene lookup returns CDR1 MGHRA and CDR2 YSYEKL. The ends were cut back, 4 bases at V and 2 bases at J, with 9 bases in the middle. The CDR3 runs to 15 residues. Here the CDR3 reads CASSLLRTGANVLTF. CDR3 bases: TGCGCCAGCAGCCTGCTAAGGACTGGGGCCAACGTCCTGACTTTC.

The chain carries TRBV6-5 and TRBJ2-7; tentatively, D is TRBD1 or TRBD2 (5 bases each). V was shortened by 8 bases and J by 5 bases, with 22 bases between the two germline ends. Germline V lookup: CDR1 MNHEY, CDR2 SVGAGI. CDR3 length: 15 residues. The CDR3 protein is CASSHQLDSPHEQYF. The CDR3 DNA reads TGTGCCAGCTCCCACCAACTAGACAGTCCCCACGAGCAGTACTTC.

The J gene is TRBJ2-7, the V gene TRBV20-1; the D is unclear. V was shortened by 4 bases and J by 2 bases, with 6 bases between the two germline ends. This CDR3 comprises 11 residues. Per the germline V gene, CDR1 is DFQATT and CDR2 is SNEGSKA (reference sequence). The CDR3 here is CSATGTYEQYF. The DNA of the CDR3 is TGCAGTGCTACGGGTACCTACGAGCAGTACTTC.

The V and J genes are TRBV6-2 or TRBV6-3 and TRBJ2-3; D is undetermined. Per germline, CDR1 MNHEY and CDR2 SVGEGT. Trimming cost V 6 bases and J 4 bases, with 8 bases left between them. The CDR3 spans 12 residues. CDR3 coding DNA: TGTGCCAGCAGACCTAGTGCAGATACGCAGTATTTT. Protein product: CASRPSADTQYF.

Only a few counts were recorded for this clonotype. The genes are TRBV7-9 and TRBJ2-7; TRBD2 matches at 7 bases. V shed 4 bases and J 3 bases; nucleotides not matched to a gene: 12. The germline CDR1 and CDR2 sequences are SEHNR and FQNEAQ (reference sequence). The CDR3 runs 16 residues. The CDR3 reads CASSSYQASGVYEQYF. CDR3 coding DNA: TGTGCCAGCAGCTCCTATCAGGCTAGCGGAGTCTACGAGCAGTACTTC.

V gene TRBV4-1 combines with J gene TRBJ2-7; the D gene is possibly TRBD1 (5 bases). There are 15 residues in the CDR3. V lost 0 bases and J lost 3, with 12 bases in between. Germline values: CDR1 MGHRA, CDR2 YSYEKL. CDR3: CASSQESREYYEQYF. CDR3 nucleotide sequence: TGCGCCAGCAGCCAAGAAAGCAGGGAATACTACGAGCAGTACTTC.

This clonotype came up a few times. The chain links TRBV6-1 to TRBJ1-5, with unresolved D. Germline CDR1 MNHNS, CDR2 SASEGT. This CDR3 is built from 12 residues. Trimming left V 1 base short and J 6 bases short, with 4 bases between. CDR3 loop: CASSEVAQPQHF. CDR3 nucleotide sequence: TGTGCCAGCAGTGAAGTGGCTCAGCCCCAGCATTTT.

This clonotype has just a few counts. Its ends do not fully match the called genes, so a read error is possible. This chain connects TRBV29-1 to TRBJ2-1; 8 bases agree with TRBD2. This CDR3 is built from 15 residues. Germline assignment: CDR1 SQVTM and CDR2 ANQGSEA. CDR3 bases: TGCAGCGTCGAAGAGGGGCTAGCGGGTGGCAATGAGCAGTTCTTC. Its translation: CSVEEGLAGGNEQFF.

The V and J genes are TRBV27 and TRBJ2-3; TRBD2 matches 9 bases. Germline V gives CDR1 MNHEY, CDR2 SMNVEV (reference sequence). This CDR3 has 19 residues. The ends lost 3 bases at V and 0 bases at J; junction bases unmatched: 13. CDR3 in DNA: TGTGCCAGCAGTTTTCTAGCGGGATACCAAACTGGTAGCACAGATACGCAGTATTTT. Its protein product is CASSFLAGYQTGSTDTQYF.

The CDR3: CASTRVRDTEAFF. In DNA form, the CDR3 reads TGTGCCAGCACCCGGGTCCGGGACACTGAAGCTTTCTTT. The chain recombines TRBV2 with TRBJ1-1; D ambiguous. The CDR3 is 13 residues long. Germline V gene data show CDR1 as SNHLY and CDR2 as FYNNEI. V was cut by 7 bases and J by 3 bases, with 12 bases left in between.

This chain connects TRBV12-3 or TRBV12-4 to TRBJ2-5; D possibly corresponds to TRBD2 (5 bases). Trimming pared 5 bases from V and 3 bases from J, leaving 19 bases between. CDR3 length: 16 residues. The CDR3 loop is CASSLGVWVRKETQYF. In DNA form, the CDR3 reads TGTGCCAGCAGTCTGGGAGTTTGGGTCCGGAAAGAGACCCAGTACTTC.